This TCR beta chain was captured in a study of T cells in women clearing cervical HPV infection. In the study overall: Control women cleared a single incident HPV16 infection within 12 months. For cases, blood was sampled a median around 150 days after lesion detection, interquartile range roughly 90 to 210 days.

Each participant carried one incident cervical HPV16 infection only. A note on this clone: The read terminates 3 residues ahead of where the CDR3 ends, so the germline J gene completes it.

Germline values: CDR1 SGHKS, CDR2 YYEKEE (reference sequence). Trimming took off 1 base at V and 2 bases at J, with 7 bases between the two ends. The CDR3 runs 15 residues. The data were produced by immunoSEQ multiplex PCR, yet TCRdb's version contains in-frame clones alone and is incomplete. The table lists roughly 47,000 clones. The V call is TRBV5-5, the J call TRBJ2-6; D is possibly TRBD2 (5 bases). Sequenced material: blood buffy coat. The receptor was derived from a woman between 18 and 70 years old with a cervical HPV16 infection that either progressed to CIN3+ or cleared (not recorded which). CDR3 amino acids: CASSLTGAGANVLTF. Incomplete CDR3 DNA: TGTGCCAGCAGCTTGACCGGGGCTGGGGCCAACGTC.